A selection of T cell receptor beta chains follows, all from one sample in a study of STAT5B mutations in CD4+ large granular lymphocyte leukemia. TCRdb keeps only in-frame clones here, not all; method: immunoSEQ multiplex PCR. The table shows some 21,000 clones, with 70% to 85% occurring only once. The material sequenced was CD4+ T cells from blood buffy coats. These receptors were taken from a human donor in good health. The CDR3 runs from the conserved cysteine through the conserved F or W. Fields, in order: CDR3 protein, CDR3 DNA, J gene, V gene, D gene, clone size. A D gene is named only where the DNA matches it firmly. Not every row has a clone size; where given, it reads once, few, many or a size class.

CDR3aa: CASSVGLAATTDTQYF
CDR3nt: TGTGCCAGCAGCGTGGGACTAGCGGCTACCACAGATACGCAGTATTTT
j_gene: TRBJ2-3
v_gene: TRBV11-2
d_gene: TRBD2
abundance: -

CDR3aa: CASSLSATQYF
CDR3nt: TGTGCCAGCAGCTTATCCGCAACCCAGTACTTC
j_gene: TRBJ2-5
v_gene: TRBV7-2
d_gene: -
abundance: -

CDR3aa: CASSLPLRPSWRGGETQYF
CDR3nt: TGTGCCAGCAGCTTACCGTTGAGGCCCTCGTGGCGGGGCGGTGAGACCCAGTACTTC
j_gene: TRBJ2-5
v_gene: TRBV7-2
d_gene: -
abundance: -

CDR3aa: CASRGRFGYTF
CDR3nt: TGTGCCAGCAGGGGGAGGTTCGGCTACACCTTC
j_gene: TRBJ1-2
v_gene: TRBV6-4
d_gene: -
abundance: few

CDR3aa: CASSYSTQGRDTEAFF
CDR3nt: TGTGCCAGCAGTTACTCGACACAGGGTAGAGACACTGAAGCTTTCTTT
j_gene: TRBJ1-1
v_gene: TRBV6-5
d_gene: -
abundance: -

CDR3aa: CASSLDIYNEQFF
CDR3nt: TGTGCTAGCAGCTTAGACATCTACAATGAGCAGTTCTTC
j_gene: TRBJ2-1
v_gene: TRBV7-7
d_gene: -
abundance: few

CDR3aa: CASSTGGAITEAFF
CDR3nt: TGTGCCAGCAGCACAGGGGGCGCGATCACTGAAGCTTTCTTT
j_gene: TRBJ1-1
v_gene: TRBV5-5
d_gene: TRBD1
abundance: -

CDR3aa: CAIGGAHTDTQYF
CDR3nt: TGTGCCATTGGGGGGGCCCACACAGATACGCAGTATTTT
j_gene: TRBJ2-3
v_gene: TRBV15
d_gene: -
abundance: -

CDR3aa: CASSDPGLPYEQYF
CDR3nt: TGCGCCAGCAGCGATCCGGGACTCCCTTACGAGCAGTACTTC
j_gene: TRBJ2-7
v_gene: TRBV5-1
d_gene: -
abundance: -

CDR3aa: CASSFNPLYEQYF
CDR3nt: TGTGCCAGCAGCTTCAACCCTCTCTACGAGCAGTACTTC
j_gene: TRBJ2-7
v_gene: TRBV5-4
d_gene: -
abundance: -

CDR3aa: CASRPGVGDTGELFF
CDR3nt: TGTGCCAGCAGGCCAGGGGTTGGCGACACCGGGGAGCTGTTTTTT
j_gene: TRBJ2-2
v_gene: TRBV5-4
d_gene: -
abundance: -

CDR3aa: CASSGTIAGDPEDTQYF
CDR3nt: TGCGCCAGCAGTGGTACCATAGCGGGAGATCCGGAAGATACGCAGTATTTT
j_gene: TRBJ2-3
v_gene: TRBV10-1
d_gene: TRBD2
abundance: -

CDR3aa: CASSENGMMQYF
CDR3nt: TGTGCCAGCAGTGAAAACGGGATGATGCAGTATTTT
j_gene: TRBJ2-3
v_gene: TRBV25-1
d_gene: -
abundance: -

CDR3aa: CASSGDRNYGYTF
CDR3nt: TGTGCCAGCAGCGGGGACAGAAACTATGGCTACACCTTC
j_gene: TRBJ1-2
v_gene: TRBV11-2
d_gene: TRBD1
abundance: once

CDR3aa: CASGRGVTGELFF
CDR3nt: TGTGCCAGCGGACGCGGTGTCACCGGGGAGCTGTTTTTT
j_gene: TRBJ2-2
v_gene: TRBV28
d_gene: -
abundance: -

CDR3aa: CASSLGTGGKGDYGYTF
CDR3nt: TGTGCCAGCAGCTTGGGGACAGGGGGAAAGGGTGACTATGGCTACACCTTC
j_gene: TRBJ1-2
v_gene: TRBV5-5
d_gene: TRBD1
abundance: -

CDR3aa: CASSDGTGGNTIYF
CDR3nt: TGCGCCAGCAGCGATGGGACAGGGGGAAACACCATATATTTT
j_gene: TRBJ1-3
v_gene: TRBV5-1
d_gene: TRBD1
abundance: -

CDR3aa: CASSKRWDTEAFF
CDR3nt: TGTGCCAGCAGCAAACGATGGGACACTGAAGCTTTCTTT
j_gene: TRBJ1-1
v_gene: TRBV6-1
d_gene: -
abundance: -

CDR3aa: CASSRSEDRAGAFF
CDR3nt: TGCGCCAGCAGCCGGTCGGAGGACAGGGCTGGGGCTTTCTTT
j_gene: TRBJ1-1
v_gene: TRBV5-1
d_gene: TRBD1
abundance: -

CDR3aa: CASSQSGSSYNEQFF
CDR3nt: TGTGCCAGTAGTCAGAGCGGGAGCTCCTACAATGAGCAGTTCTTC
j_gene: TRBJ2-1
v_gene: TRBV19
d_gene: TRBD2
abundance: few

CDR3aa: CGTANTGELFF
CDR3nt: TGTGGGACAGCGAACACCGGGGAGCTGTTTTTT
j_gene: TRBJ2-2
v_gene: TRBV10-3
d_gene: -
abundance: few

CDR3aa: CVSSRWDFADTQYF
CDR3nt: TGTGTCAGCAGTAGGTGGGATTTCGCAGATACGCAGTATTTT
j_gene: TRBJ2-3
v_gene: TRBV25-1
d_gene: -
abundance: -

CDR3aa: CASSLDRGDTEAFF
CDR3nt: TGTGCCAGCAGCTTAGATCGGGGGGACACTGAAGCTTTCTTT
j_gene: TRBJ1-1
v_gene: TRBV11-2
d_gene: -
abundance: -

CDR3aa: CASSLRPSFTQAGMETQYF
CDR3nt: TGTGCCAGCAGCTTACGCCCATCCTTTACCCAAGCGGGAATGGAGACCCAGTACTTC
j_gene: TRBJ2-5
v_gene: TRBV7-9
d_gene: TRBD2
abundance: -

CDR3aa: CASQSTGMNTEAFF
CDR3nt: TGTGCCAGCCAATCAACAGGAATGAACACTGAAGCTTTCTTT
j_gene: TRBJ1-1
v_gene: TRBV6-1
d_gene: -
abundance: -

CDR3aa: CASSFKDMNTEAFF
CDR3nt: TGCGCCAGCAGCTTCAAGGACATGAACACTGAAGCTTTCTTT
j_gene: TRBJ1-1
v_gene: TRBV5-1
d_gene: -
abundance: few

CDR3aa: CASSTRQGETQYF
CDR3nt: TGCGCCAGCAGCACACGGCAGGGGGAGACCCAGTACTTC
j_gene: TRBJ2-5
v_gene: TRBV5-1
d_gene: -
abundance: -

CDR3aa: CASSVGLAGVSRDQETQYF
CDR3nt: TGTGCCAGCAGCGTAGGACTAGCGGGAGTTTCAAGAGACCAAGAGACCCAGTACTTC
j_gene: TRBJ2-5
v_gene: TRBV9
d_gene: TRBD2
abundance: -

CDR3aa: CASSLVIGQGRPNNEQFF
CDR3nt: TGCGCCAGCAGCCTAGTCATTGGGCAGGGGCGTCCGAACAATGAGCAGTTCTTC
j_gene: TRBJ2-1
v_gene: TRBV4-1
d_gene: -
abundance: -

CDR3aa: CASSYLSGRKRNEQFF
CDR3nt: TGTGCCAGCAGTTACCTCAGCGGGCGAAAGCGCAATGAGCAGTTCTTC
j_gene: TRBJ2-1
v_gene: TRBV6-6
d_gene: -
abundance: -

CDR3aa: CASTTWTGGNVSNQPQHF
CDR3nt: TGTGCCAGCACCACATGGACAGGGGGTAATGTGAGCAATCAGCCCCAGCATTTT
j_gene: TRBJ1-5
v_gene: TRBV21-1
d_gene: -
abundance: once

CDR3aa: CASSYDTNQPQHF
CDR3nt: TGTGCCAGCAGTTACGACACAAATCAGCCCCAGCATTTT
j_gene: TRBJ1-5
v_gene: TRBV6-5
d_gene: -
abundance: -

CDR3aa: CASSSRQGYTGELFF
CDR3nt: TGTGCCAGCAGCTCCAGACAGGGATACACCGGGGAGCTGTTTTTT
j_gene: TRBJ2-2
v_gene: TRBV11-2
d_gene: TRBD1
abundance: -

CDR3aa: CASLPFGLAGNEQFF
CDR3nt: TGTGCCAGCCTTCCTTTCGGACTAGCGGGAAATGAGCAGTTCTTC
j_gene: TRBJ2-1
v_gene: TRBV28
d_gene: TRBD2
abundance: -

CDR3aa: CASSLQGSNQPQHF
CDR3nt: TGTGCCAGCAGTTTGCAGGGTAGCAATCAGCCCCAGCATTTT
j_gene: TRBJ1-5
v_gene: TRBV27
d_gene: -
abundance: -

CDR3aa: CASSLTGTDPHEQYF
CDR3nt: TGTGCCAGCAGCCTAACCGGGACAGATCCTCACGAGCAGTACTTC
j_gene: TRBJ2-7
v_gene: TRBV6-5
d_gene: TRBD1
abundance: -

CDR3aa: CASSVTGSDTEAFF
CDR3nt: TGTGCCAGCAGTGTTACGGGATCGGACACTGAAGCTTTCTTT
j_gene: TRBJ1-1
v_gene: TRBV6-4
d_gene: -
abundance: few

CDR3aa: CASSPDQRPKYF
CDR3nt: TGTGCCAGCAGTCCCGACCAGCGCCCAAAGTACTTC
j_gene: TRBJ2-7
v_gene: TRBV6-6
d_gene: -
abundance: -

CDR3aa: CAWSVTGGKGDIQYF
CDR3nt: TGTGCCTGGAGTGTAACAGGGGGCAAGGGGGACATTCAGTACTTC
j_gene: TRBJ2-4
v_gene: TRBV30
d_gene: TRBD1
abundance: -

CDR3aa: CASGEPPSNTGELFF
CDR3nt: TGTGCCAGTGGGGAACCTCCTTCGAACACCGGGGAGCTGTTTTTT
j_gene: TRBJ2-2
v_gene: TRBV6-6
d_gene: -
abundance: -

CDR3aa: CASSLVRGREGEQYF
CDR3nt: TGCGCCAGCAGCTTGGTTCGGGGGCGGGAGGGCGAGCAGTACTTC
j_gene: TRBJ2-7
v_gene: TRBV5-1
d_gene: TRBD2
abundance: -

CDR3aa: CSVGGRGDNEQFF
CDR3nt: TGCAGCGTTGGCGGGAGGGGAGACAATGAGCAGTTCTTC
j_gene: TRBJ2-1
v_gene: TRBV29-1
d_gene: TRBD2
abundance: -

CDR3aa: CASSTGGTDTQYF
CDR3nt: TGCGCCAGCTCGACAGGGGGCACAGATACGCAGTATTTT
j_gene: TRBJ2-3
v_gene: TRBV4-1
d_gene: TRBD1
abundance: -